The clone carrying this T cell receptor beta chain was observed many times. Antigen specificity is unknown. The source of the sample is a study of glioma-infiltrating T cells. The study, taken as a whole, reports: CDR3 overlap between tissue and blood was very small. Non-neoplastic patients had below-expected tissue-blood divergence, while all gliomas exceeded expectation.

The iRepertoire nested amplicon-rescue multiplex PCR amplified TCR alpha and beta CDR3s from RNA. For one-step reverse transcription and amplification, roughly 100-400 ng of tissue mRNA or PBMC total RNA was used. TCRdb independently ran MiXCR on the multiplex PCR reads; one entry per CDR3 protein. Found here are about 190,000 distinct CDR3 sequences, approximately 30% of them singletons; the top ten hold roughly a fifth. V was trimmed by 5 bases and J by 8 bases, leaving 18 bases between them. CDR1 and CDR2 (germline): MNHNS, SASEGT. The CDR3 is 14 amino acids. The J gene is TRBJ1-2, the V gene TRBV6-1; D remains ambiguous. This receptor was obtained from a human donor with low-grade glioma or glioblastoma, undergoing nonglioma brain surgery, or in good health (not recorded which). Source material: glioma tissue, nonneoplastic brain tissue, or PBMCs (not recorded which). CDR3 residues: CASSSTPPLQGYTF. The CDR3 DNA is TGTGCCAGCAGTTCCACCCCGCCGTTACAGGGCTACACCTTC.